This is a list of T cell receptor beta chains from one sample in a study of cytomegalovirus exposure and HLA in healthy donors. The repertoire was sequenced with immunoSEQ multiplex PCR; TCRdb's copy has only in-frame clones and lacks some. The sample yields about 120,000 clones, about 91% seen once. Input material: PBMCs. These receptors were obtained from a man younger than 35 in good health and CMV-seronegative. Each CDR3 is given with its conserved first and last residue. A D gene is named only where the DNA matches it firmly. Clone size appears in some rows only: once, few, many, or a class for an expanded clone.

CDR3 DNA: TGTGCGACCCCCCTTGGTGTCGGGTATCAGCCCCAGCATTTT; CDR3 protein: CATPLGVGYQPQHF; clone size: NA; CDR3 length: 14; V gene: TRBV11-2; J gene: TRBJ1-5; D gene: NA
CDR3 DNA: TGTGCCAGCTCAACTTGGACATCCGATAACTACGAGCAGTACTTC; CDR3 protein: CASSTWTSDNYEQYF; clone size: NA; CDR3 length: 15; V gene: TRBV18; J gene: TRBJ2-7; D gene: NA
CDR3 DNA: TGTGCCAGCAGCCAAGGGGCGACCAACACCGGGGAGCTGTTTTTT; CDR3 protein: CASSQGATNTGELFF; clone size: few; CDR3 length: 15; V gene: TRBV7-9; J gene: TRBJ2-2; D gene: NA
CDR3 DNA: TGTGCCAGCAGTCCGGGGACAGGGGCCTATGGCTACACCTTC; CDR3 protein: CASSPGTGAYGYTF; clone size: once; CDR3 length: 14; V gene: TRBV6-5; J gene: TRBJ1-2; D gene: TRBD1
CDR3 DNA: TGTGCCAGCAGTCCGCGAGGGACAGGGGGCATCATCACTGAAGCTTTCTTT; CDR3 protein: CASSPRGTGGIITEAFF; clone size: NA; CDR3 length: 17; V gene: TRBV28; J gene: TRBJ1-1; D gene: TRBD1
CDR3 DNA: TGTGCCAGCAGCTTAGAACGGGGTATCTCTGGAAACACCATATATTTT; CDR3 protein: CASSLERGISGNTIYF; clone size: NA; CDR3 length: 16; V gene: TRBV11-3; J gene: TRBJ1-3; D gene: NA
CDR3 DNA: TGTGCCAGCAACAAAGCGGGAGAAGTGGAGACCCAGTACTTC; CDR3 protein: CASNKAGEVETQYF; clone size: once; CDR3 length: 14; V gene: TRBV7-9; J gene: TRBJ2-5; D gene: TRBD2
CDR3 DNA: TGCAGCGTTGAAGCTACCCGGGGAGCGTACAATGAGCAGTTCTTC; CDR3 protein: CSVEATRGAYNEQFF; clone size: NA; CDR3 length: 15; V gene: TRBV29-1; J gene: TRBJ2-1; D gene: NA
CDR3 DNA: TGTGCCAGCAGCTTGGGGGACACCACCACTGAAGCTTTCTTT; CDR3 protein: CASSLGDTTTEAFF; clone size: NA; CDR3 length: 14; V gene: TRBV11-2; J gene: TRBJ1-1; D gene: NA
CDR3 DNA: TGTGCCAGCAGTCCCTTGGGGGGACAGGGTGACGTTCATGGCTACACCTTC; CDR3 protein: CASSPLGGQGDVHGYTF; clone size: NA; CDR3 length: 17; V gene: TRBV28; J gene: TRBJ1-2; D gene: TRBD1
CDR3 DNA: TGTGCCAGCAGTTTTAGTTTGGGACAGACCATTCAGTACTTC; CDR3 protein: CASSFSLGQTIQYF; clone size: NA; CDR3 length: 14; V gene: TRBV28; J gene: TRBJ2-4; D gene: TRBD1
CDR3 DNA: TGTGCCAGCAGCCGAAACAGCCCGGGACAGGGGGCCCGGGAGACCCAGTACTTC; CDR3 protein: CASSRNSPGQGARETQYF; clone size: NA; CDR3 length: 18; V gene: TRBV7-2; J gene: TRBJ2-5; D gene: TRBD1
CDR3 DNA: TGCAGCGTTGGAGCAGCGGGGGGCACAGATACGCAGTATTTT; CDR3 protein: CSVGAAGGTDTQYF; clone size: NA; CDR3 length: 14; V gene: TRBV29-1; J gene: TRBJ2-3; D gene: TRBD2
CDR3 DNA: TGTGCCAGCAGTTACTCGCCCTTTTCGGGGGGCGAGCAGTACTTC; CDR3 protein: CASSYSPFSGGEQYF; clone size: NA; CDR3 length: 15; V gene: TRBV6-5; J gene: TRBJ2-7; D gene: TRBD2
CDR3 DNA: TGTGCCAGTAGCCGGACAGACAACTATGGCTACACCTTC; CDR3 protein: CASSRTDNYGYTF; clone size: few; CDR3 length: 13; V gene: TRBV19; J gene: TRBJ1-2; D gene: NA
CDR3 DNA: TGCGCCAGCAGCCAAATTGGACAGAAGAACACTGAAGCTTTCTTT; CDR3 protein: CASSQIGQKNTEAFF; clone size: NA; CDR3 length: 15; V gene: TRBV4-1; J gene: TRBJ1-1; D gene: NA
CDR3 DNA: TGCGCCAGCAGCTTTGACGGAGGGATTAGGGAAAAACTGTTTTTT; CDR3 protein: CASSFDGGIREKLFF; clone size: NA; CDR3 length: 15; V gene: TRBV5-1; J gene: TRBJ1-4; D gene: NA
CDR3 DNA: TGTGCCAGCAGCTCCCATACAGGGACTAGCGGGGGCCTCTCCTACGAGCAGTACTTC; CDR3 protein: CASSSHTGTSGGLSYEQYF; clone size: NA; CDR3 length: 19; V gene: TRBV5-5; J gene: TRBJ2-7; D gene: TRBD2
CDR3 DNA: TGTGCCAGCAGTGATTCTTGGGTCCGACAGACGAGTAGTGAGCCCCAGCATTTT; CDR3 protein: CASSDSWVRQTSSEPQHF; clone size: NA; CDR3 length: 18; V gene: TRBV6-1; J gene: TRBJ1-5; D gene: NA
CDR3 DNA: TGTGCCAGCAGCGACGGACTAGCGGGGACTTCCTACGAGCAGTACTTC; CDR3 protein: CASSDGLAGTSYEQYF; clone size: NA; CDR3 length: 16; V gene: TRBV28; J gene: TRBJ2-7; D gene: TRBD2
CDR3 DNA: TGTGCCAGCACCCTGGAGGAGGGGGCGAACTATGGCTACACCTTC; CDR3 protein: CASTLEEGANYGYTF; clone size: NA; CDR3 length: 15; V gene: TRBV2; J gene: TRBJ1-2; D gene: TRBD1
CDR3 DNA: TGTGCCATCAACGGACAGGGTATGAACACTGAAGCTTTCTTT; CDR3 protein: CAINGQGMNTEAFF; clone size: NA; CDR3 length: 14; V gene: TRBV10-3; J gene: TRBJ1-1; D gene: TRBD1